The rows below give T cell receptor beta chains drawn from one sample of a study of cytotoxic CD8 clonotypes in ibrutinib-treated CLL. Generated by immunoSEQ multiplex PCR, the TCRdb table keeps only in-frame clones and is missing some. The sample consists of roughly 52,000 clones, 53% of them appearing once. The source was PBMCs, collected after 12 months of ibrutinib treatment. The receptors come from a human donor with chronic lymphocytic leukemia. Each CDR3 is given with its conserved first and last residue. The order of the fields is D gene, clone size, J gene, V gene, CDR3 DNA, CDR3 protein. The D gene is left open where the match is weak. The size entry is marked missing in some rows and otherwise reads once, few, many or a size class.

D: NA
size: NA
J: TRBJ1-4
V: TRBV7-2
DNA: TGTGCCAGCAGCGCACACCGGAGAACTAATGAAAAACTGTTTTTT
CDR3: CASSAHRRTNEKLFF

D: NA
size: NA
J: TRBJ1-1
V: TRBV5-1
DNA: TGCGCCAGCAGCTTAGCGGGGGCCACTGAAGCTTTCTTT
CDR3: CASSLAGATEAFF

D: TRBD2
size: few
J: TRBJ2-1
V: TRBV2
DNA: TGTGCCAGCAGTCAGATGGTAGCGGGGAATGAGCAGTTCTTC
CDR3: CASSQMVAGNEQFF

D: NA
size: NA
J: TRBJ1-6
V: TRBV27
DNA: TGTGCCAGCAGTTTATACTATAATTCACCCCTCCACTTT
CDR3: CASSLYYNSPLHF

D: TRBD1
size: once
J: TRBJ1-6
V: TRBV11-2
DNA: TGTGCCAGCAGCCGACACCGGGACAGCCTCTATAATTCACCCCTCCACTTT
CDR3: CASSRHRDSLYNSPLHF

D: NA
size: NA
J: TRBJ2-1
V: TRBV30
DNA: TGTGCCTGGAGTGTTGGGGGAAACAATGAGCAGTTCTTC
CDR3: CAWSVGGNNEQFF

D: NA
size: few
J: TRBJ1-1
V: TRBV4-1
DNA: TGCGCCAGCAGCCTCGGTCAGGACACTGAAGCTTTCTTT
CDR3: CASSLGQDTEAFF

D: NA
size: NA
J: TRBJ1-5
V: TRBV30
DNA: TGTGCCTGGAGTGTACGAGGCATCAATCAGCCCCAGCATTTT
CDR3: CAWSVRGINQPQHF

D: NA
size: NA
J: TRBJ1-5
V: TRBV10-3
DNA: TGTGCCATCAGTGGTCCTAGCAATCAGCCCCAGCATTTT
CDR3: CAISGPSNQPQHF

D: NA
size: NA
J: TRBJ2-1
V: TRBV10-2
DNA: TGCGCCAGCGCGGGGTCAAACTACAATGAGCAGTTCTTC
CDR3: CASAGSNYNEQFF

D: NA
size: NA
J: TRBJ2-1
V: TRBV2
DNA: TGTGCCAGCAGCCCCGAAAGCAATGAGCAGTTCTTC
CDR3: CASSPESNEQFF

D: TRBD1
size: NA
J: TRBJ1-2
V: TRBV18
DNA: TGTGCCAGCTCACGGGATCGACAGGGGAACTATGGCTACACCTTC
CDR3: CASSRDRQGNYGYTF

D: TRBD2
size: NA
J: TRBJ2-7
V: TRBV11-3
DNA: TGTGCCAGCAGCTTACAGGTCAGCGGGAGGTCAACCGAGCAGTACTTC
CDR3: CASSLQVSGRSTEQYF

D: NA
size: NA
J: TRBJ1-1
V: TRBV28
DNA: TGTGCCAGCAGACTGGACACGGTGAACACTGAAGCTTTCTTT
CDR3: CASRLDTVNTEAFF

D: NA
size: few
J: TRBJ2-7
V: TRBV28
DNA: TGTGCCAGCAGTAGCTCCTACGAGCAGTACTTC
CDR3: CASSSSYEQYF

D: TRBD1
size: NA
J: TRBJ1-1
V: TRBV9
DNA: TGTGCCAGCAGCGTAGATATAGGGGGACAGGCGGTTAACACTGAAGCTTTCTTT
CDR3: CASSVDIGGQAVNTEAFF

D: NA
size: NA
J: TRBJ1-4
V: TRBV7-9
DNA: TGTGCCAGCAGCTTAGAGCACAGATCCGAAAAACTGTTTTTT
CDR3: CASSLEHRSEKLFF

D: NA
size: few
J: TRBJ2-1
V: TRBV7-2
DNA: TGTGCCAGCAGCGCCCAGGGGAACTCCTACAATGAGCAGTTCTTC
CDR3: CASSAQGNSYNEQFF

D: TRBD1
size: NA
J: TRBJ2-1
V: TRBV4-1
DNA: TGCGCCAGCAGCCGAAGGGGTAAGGGACAGGGGGTTTCAAATGAGCAGTTCTTC
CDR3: CASSRRGKGQGVSNEQFF

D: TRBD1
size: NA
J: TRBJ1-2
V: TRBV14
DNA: TGTGCCAGCAGCCTAGGGACAGGCTATAACTATGGCTACACCTTC
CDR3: CASSLGTGYNYGYTF

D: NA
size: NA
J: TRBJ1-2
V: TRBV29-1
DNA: TGCAGCGTTGAAGTACAGACGGGGGACTATGGCTACACCTTC
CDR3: CSVEVQTGDYGYTF

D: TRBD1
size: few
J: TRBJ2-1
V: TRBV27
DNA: TGTGCCAGCAGCGCCGGGACAGGGTTTAGTGAGCAGTTCTTC
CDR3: CASSAGTGFSEQFF

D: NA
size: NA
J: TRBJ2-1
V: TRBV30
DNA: TGTGCCTGGAGTGTGTACAATGAGCAGTTCTTC
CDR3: CAWSVYNEQFF

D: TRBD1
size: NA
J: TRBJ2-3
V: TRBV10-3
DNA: TGTGCCATCAGGGGGACAGGCACAGATACGCAGTATTTT
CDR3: CAIRGTGTDTQYF

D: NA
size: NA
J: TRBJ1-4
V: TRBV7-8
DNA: TGTGCCAGCAGCTTACTTAGGAGTGGGCCCAAAACGGAAAAACTGTTTTTT
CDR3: CASSLLRSGPKTEKLFF

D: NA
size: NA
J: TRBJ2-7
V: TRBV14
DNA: TGTGCTAAAGCGTACCGGGACACCTACGAGCAGTACTTC
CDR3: CAKAYRDTYEQYF

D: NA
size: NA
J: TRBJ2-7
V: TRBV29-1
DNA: TGCAGCGCCGGACAGATAGGGTTGGGCTACGAGCAGTACTTC
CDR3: CSAGQIGLGYEQYF

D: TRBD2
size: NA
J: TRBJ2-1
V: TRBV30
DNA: TGTGCCTGGAGTGTAAGCGGGGGGGGTTACAATGAGCAGTTCTTC
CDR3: CAWSVSGGGYNEQFF

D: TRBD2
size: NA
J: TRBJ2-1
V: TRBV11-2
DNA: TGTGCCAGCAGTTCCGGGACTAGCGGGAGTCTGCATGAGCAGTTCTTC
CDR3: CASSSGTSGSLHEQFF

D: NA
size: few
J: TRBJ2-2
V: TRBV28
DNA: TGTGCCAGCAGATGGACGAACACCGGGGAGCTGTTTTTT
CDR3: CASRWTNTGELFF

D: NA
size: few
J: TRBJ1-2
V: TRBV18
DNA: TGTGCCAGCTCACCAACCGTAACGGGGGGCCATGGCTACACCTTC
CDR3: CASSPTVTGGHGYTF

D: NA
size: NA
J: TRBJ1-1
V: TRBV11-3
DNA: TGTGCCAGCAGCTTAAATAGTGGCACTGAAGCTTTCTTT
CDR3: CASSLNSGTEAFF

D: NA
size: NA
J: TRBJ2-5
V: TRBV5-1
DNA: TGCGCCAGCAGCTTCACATTAAGCTCACCCCAAGAGACCCAGTACTTC
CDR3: CASSFTLSSPQETQYF

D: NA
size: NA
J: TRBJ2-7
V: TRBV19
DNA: TGTGCCAGTAGCAGGTCCGAATCCTACGAGCAGTACTTC
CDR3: CASSRSESYEQYF

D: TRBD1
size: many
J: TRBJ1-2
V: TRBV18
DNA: TGTGCCAGCTCACCCCCAAGTAGGGGGCCCTATGGCTACACCTTC
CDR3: CASSPPSRGPYGYTF

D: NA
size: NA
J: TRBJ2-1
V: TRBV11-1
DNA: TGTGCCGGCAGCTTAGTTGACCCGGGCTACAATGAGCAGTTCTTC
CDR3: CAGSLVDPGYNEQFF

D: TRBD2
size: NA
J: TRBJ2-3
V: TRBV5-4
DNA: TGTGCCAGCAGCTTGTACAGAGCGGGAGGGGCAGATACGCAGTATTTT
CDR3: CASSLYRAGGADTQYF

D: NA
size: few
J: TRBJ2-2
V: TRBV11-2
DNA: TGTGCCAGCAGCTTAGGTTCCGGGGAGCTGTTTTTT
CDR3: CASSLGSGELFF

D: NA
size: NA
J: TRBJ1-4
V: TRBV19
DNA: TGTGCCAGTAGTCACTCGGGGACTGCAACTAATGAAAAACTGTTTTTT
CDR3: CASSHSGTATNEKLFF

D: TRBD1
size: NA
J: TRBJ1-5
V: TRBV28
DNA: TGTGCCAGCAGTTTACATGGACAGGGTTATAATCAGCCCCAGCATTTT
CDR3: CASSLHGQGYNQPQHF

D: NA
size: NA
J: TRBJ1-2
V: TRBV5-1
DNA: TGCGCCAGCAGCTTGGATACGACAGACGGGAGTGGCTACACCTTC
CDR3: CASSLDTTDGSGYTF

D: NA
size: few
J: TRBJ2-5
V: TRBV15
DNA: TGTGCCACCAGCAGAGATCTTCAGTCGAGCGGGACCCAGTACTTC
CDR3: CATSRDLQSSGTQYF